This T cell receptor (beta chain) was sequenced for a study of T cell responses to AZD1222 COVID-19 vaccine. Here immunoSEQ multiplex PCR was the method, and the copy in TCRdb shows in-frame clones only, minus some. This sample has 150,000 to 180,000 clones, with 86% found just once. The CDR3 length is 13 residues. V dropped 6 bases and J dropped 1 base, with 7 bases sitting between them. Germline CDR1 is MNHEY and CDR2 is SMNVEV (reference sequence). This receptor was taken from an adult in good health. The specimen was peripheral blood, collected on day 0 of MenACWY control vaccination. The rearrangement joins TRBV27 to TRBJ1-5; D remains ambiguous. Written as DNA, the CDR3 is TGTGCCAGCAGCCGTCGGAGCAATCAGCCCCAGCATTTT. It is translated as CASSRRSNQPQHF.